This is a list of T cell receptor beta chains from one sample in a study of cytomegalovirus exposure and HLA in healthy donors. The protocol was immunoSEQ multiplex PCR, while the TCRdb copy is restricted to in-frame clones and leaves out a portion. The sample has 130,000 to 150,000 clones, almost 85% seen once. Sequencing used PBMCs. The receptors shown here come from a young man in good health and CMV-seropositive. Both conserved end residues are part of each CDR3. Fields, in order: V gene, clone size, CDR3 protein. Clone sizes are given selectively: once, few, many, or a class where the clone is expanded.

v_call: TRBV10-1
clone_size: .
cdr3_aa: CASSGSGNEQFF

v_call: TRBV5-1
clone_size: .
cdr3_aa: CASSFSGQGSGGYTF

v_call: TRBV19
clone_size: once
cdr3_aa: CASSKAWAGQTYEQYF

v_call: TRBV9
clone_size: few
cdr3_aa: CASSARDRRDTQYF

v_call: TRBV6-5
clone_size: .
cdr3_aa: CASSGLRGGNEKLFF

v_call: TRBV25-1
clone_size: .
cdr3_aa: CASSGGGIHNEQFF

v_call: TRBV11-2
clone_size: .
cdr3_aa: CASRDRAYYTASGNTIYF

v_call: TRBV18
clone_size: .
cdr3_aa: CASSPAERAKNSQYF

v_call: TRBV28
clone_size: .
cdr3_aa: CASSLGGATEAFF

v_call: TRBV4-1
clone_size: once
cdr3_aa: CASSQEGPGGNEKLFF

v_call: TRBV7-9
clone_size: .
cdr3_aa: CASSLKTFSGREETQYF

v_call: TRBV11-2
clone_size: .
cdr3_aa: CASSDGGTGTHYTDTQYF

v_call: TRBV19
clone_size: .
cdr3_aa: CASSAVAGGRQETQYF

v_call: TRBV5-1
clone_size: .
cdr3_aa: CASSIRQGSGETQYF

v_call: TRBV7-2
clone_size: .
cdr3_aa: CASSLTGVMAFF

v_call: TRBV30
clone_size: .
cdr3_aa: CAWTGIHHYYGYTF

v_call: TRBV27
clone_size: .
cdr3_aa: CASSLLGTSGYSTDTQYF

v_call: TRBV5-1
clone_size: once
cdr3_aa: CASSLARKDNQPQHF

v_call: TRBV5-8
clone_size: .
cdr3_aa: CASSGHSNQPQHF

v_call: TRBV19
clone_size: .
cdr3_aa: CASSIDLEFTEAFF

v_call: TRBV6-5
clone_size: .
cdr3_aa: CASSWDSNTGELFF

v_call: TRBV15
clone_size: .
cdr3_aa: CATRGGSFNEQFF

v_call: TRBV28
clone_size: .
cdr3_aa: CASSLGQGVGEQYF

v_call: TRBV6-5
clone_size: .
cdr3_aa: CASSYGDSGNTIYF

v_call: TRBV5-4
clone_size: .
cdr3_aa: CASSSAGGLKNIQYF

v_call: TRBV27
clone_size: .
cdr3_aa: CASSLSPGPPYEQYF

v_call: TRBV12-5
clone_size: .
cdr3_aa: CASGLGTSAPRQTQYF

v_call: TRBV6-5
clone_size: .
cdr3_aa: CASVGPSGSNYGYTF

v_call: TRBV19
clone_size: once
cdr3_aa: CASSRRQGPHKDNGYTF

v_call: TRBV4-1
clone_size: once
cdr3_aa: CASSPHTGDRTEAFF

v_call: TRBV14
clone_size: .
cdr3_aa: CASSQDPAGELFF

v_call: TRBV7-9
clone_size: .
cdr3_aa: CASSRGDQPQHF

v_call: TRBV6-5
clone_size: .
cdr3_aa: CASSRRREWDTQYF

v_call: TRBV6-1
clone_size: .
cdr3_aa: CANRRQGSYEQYF

v_call: TRBV29-1
clone_size: .
cdr3_aa: CSVEGGRGYNEQFF

v_call: TRBV30
clone_size: .
cdr3_aa: CAWSPRQGSNTEAFF

v_call: TRBV5-1
clone_size: .
cdr3_aa: CASSPGVGSGSLLAKNIQYF

v_call: TRBV9
clone_size: few
cdr3_aa: CASSVDQGWGNTEAFF

v_call: TRBV4-1
clone_size: .
cdr3_aa: CASSQGAGSTDTQYF

v_call: TRBV18
clone_size: .
cdr3_aa: CASSPPVRGTYEQYF

v_call: TRBV6-5
clone_size: once
cdr3_aa: CASSLNRGDQPQHF

v_call: TRBV28
clone_size: .
cdr3_aa: CASSLLAGGKNEQFF

v_call: TRBV13
clone_size: few
cdr3_aa: CASSLGLGATQYF

v_call: TRBV11-2
clone_size: few
cdr3_aa: CASRRDSSGNTIYF

v_call: TRBV6-5
clone_size: .
cdr3_aa: CASRNRYNEQFF

v_call: TRBV30
clone_size: .
cdr3_aa: CAWGEGNTIYF

v_call: TRBV27
clone_size: .
cdr3_aa: CASSLKMREAQYF

v_call: TRBV7-9
clone_size: .
cdr3_aa: CASSSLRDEQFF

v_call: TRBV27
clone_size: once
cdr3_aa: CASSPRALGNSPLHF